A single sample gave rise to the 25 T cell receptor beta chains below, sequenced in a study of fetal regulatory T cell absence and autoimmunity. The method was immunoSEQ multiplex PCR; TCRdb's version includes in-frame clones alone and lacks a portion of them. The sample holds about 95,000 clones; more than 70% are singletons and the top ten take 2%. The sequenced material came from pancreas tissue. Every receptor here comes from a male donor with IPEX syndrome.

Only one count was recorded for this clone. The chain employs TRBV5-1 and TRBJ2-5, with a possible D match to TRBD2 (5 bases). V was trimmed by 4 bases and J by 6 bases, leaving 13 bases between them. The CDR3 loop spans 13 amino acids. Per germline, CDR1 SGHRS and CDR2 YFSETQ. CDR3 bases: TGCGCCAGCAGCCCCGGACTGGCCAAGACCCAGTACTTC. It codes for CASSPGLAKTQYF.

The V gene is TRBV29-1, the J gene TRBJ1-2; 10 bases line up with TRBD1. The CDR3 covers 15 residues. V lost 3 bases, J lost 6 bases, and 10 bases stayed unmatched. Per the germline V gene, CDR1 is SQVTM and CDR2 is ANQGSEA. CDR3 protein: CSVELRDRGFHGYTF. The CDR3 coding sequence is TGCAGCGTTGAGCTCCGGGACAGGGGTTTTCATGGCTACACCTTC.

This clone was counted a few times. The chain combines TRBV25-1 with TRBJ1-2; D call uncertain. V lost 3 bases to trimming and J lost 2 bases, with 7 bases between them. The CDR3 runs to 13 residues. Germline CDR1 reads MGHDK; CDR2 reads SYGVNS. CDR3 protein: CASSDGPNYGYTF. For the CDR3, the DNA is TGTGCCAGCAGTGATGGCCCGAACTATGGCTACACCTTC.

The CDR3 spells CASSLDDGGVGGYTF. Written as DNA, the CDR3 is TGTGCCAGCAGCTTAGATGATGGGGGAGTGGGTGGCTACACCTTC. The chain has TRBV7-9 and TRBJ1-2; D might be TRBD1 (5 bases). Germline V gives CDR1 SEHNR, CDR2 FQNEAQ (reference sequence). CDR3 length: 15 residues. Trimming pared 1 base from V and 7 bases from J, leaving 16 bases between.

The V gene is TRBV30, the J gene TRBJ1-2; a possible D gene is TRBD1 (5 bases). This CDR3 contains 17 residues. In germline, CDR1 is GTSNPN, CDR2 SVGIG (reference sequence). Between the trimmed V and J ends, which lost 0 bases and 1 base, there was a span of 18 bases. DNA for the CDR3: TGTGCCTGGAGTGTACCACCAACGGGACCGCATAACTATGGCTACACCTTC. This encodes CAWSVPPTGPHNYGYTF.

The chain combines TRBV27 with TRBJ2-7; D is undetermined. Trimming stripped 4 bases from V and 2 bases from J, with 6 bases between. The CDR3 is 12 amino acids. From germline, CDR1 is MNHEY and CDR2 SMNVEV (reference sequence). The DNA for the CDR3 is TGTGCCAGCAGTTCCGGCACCTACGAGCAGTACTTC. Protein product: CASSSGTYEQYF.

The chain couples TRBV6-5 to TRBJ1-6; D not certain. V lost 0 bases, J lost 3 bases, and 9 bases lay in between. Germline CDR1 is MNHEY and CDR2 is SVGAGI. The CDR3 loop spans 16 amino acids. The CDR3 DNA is TGTGCCAGCAGTTACTCGAGGAGGCTCTATAATTCACCCCTCCACTTT. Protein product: CASSYSRRLYNSPLHF.

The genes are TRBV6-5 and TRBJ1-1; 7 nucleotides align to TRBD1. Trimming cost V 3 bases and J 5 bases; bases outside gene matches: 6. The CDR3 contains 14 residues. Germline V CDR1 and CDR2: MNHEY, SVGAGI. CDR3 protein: CASSYGDSRTEAFF. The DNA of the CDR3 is TGTGCCAGCAGTTATGGGGACAGCAGGACTGAAGCTTTCTTT.

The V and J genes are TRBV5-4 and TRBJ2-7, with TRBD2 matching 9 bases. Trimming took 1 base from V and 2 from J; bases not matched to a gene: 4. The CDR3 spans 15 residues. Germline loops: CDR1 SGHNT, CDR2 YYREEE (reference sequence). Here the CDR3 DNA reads TGTGCCAGCAGCTTGCATGTAGCGGGAGCCTACGAGCAGTACTTC. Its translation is CASSLHVAGAYEQYF.

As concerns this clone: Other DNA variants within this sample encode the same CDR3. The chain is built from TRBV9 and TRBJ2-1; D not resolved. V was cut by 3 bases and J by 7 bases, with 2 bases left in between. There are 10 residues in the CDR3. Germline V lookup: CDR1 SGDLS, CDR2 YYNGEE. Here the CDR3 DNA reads TGTGCCAGCAGCGGAAATGAGCAGTTCTTC. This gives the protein CASSGNEQFF.

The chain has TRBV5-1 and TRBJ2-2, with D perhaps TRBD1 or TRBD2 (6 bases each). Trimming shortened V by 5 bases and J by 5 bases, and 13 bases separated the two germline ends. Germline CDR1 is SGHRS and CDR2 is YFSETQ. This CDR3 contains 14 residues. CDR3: CASSTRGGTGELFF. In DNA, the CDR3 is TGCGCCAGCAGTACCAGGGGAGGTACCGGGGAGCTGTTTTTT. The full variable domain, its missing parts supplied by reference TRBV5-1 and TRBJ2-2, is KAGVTQTPRYLIKTRGQQVTLSCSPISGHRSVSWYQQTPGQGLQFLFEYFSETQRNKGNFPGRFSGRQFSNSRSEMNVSTLELGDSALYLCASSTRGGTGELFFGEGSRLTVL.

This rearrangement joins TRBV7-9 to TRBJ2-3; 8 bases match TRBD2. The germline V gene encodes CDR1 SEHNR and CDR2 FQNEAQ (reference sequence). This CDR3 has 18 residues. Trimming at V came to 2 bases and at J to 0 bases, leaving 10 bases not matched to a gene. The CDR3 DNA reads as TGTGCCAGCAGCTTATTAAGTAGCGGGGAGCCTAGCACAGATACGCAGTATTTT. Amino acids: CASSLLSSGEPSTDTQYF.

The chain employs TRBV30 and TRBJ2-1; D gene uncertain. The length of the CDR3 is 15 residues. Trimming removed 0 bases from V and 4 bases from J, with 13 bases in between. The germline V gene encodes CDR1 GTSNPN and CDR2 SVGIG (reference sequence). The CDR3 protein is CAWSVRLRLYNEQFF. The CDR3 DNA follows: TGTGCCTGGAGTGTACGGTTAAGGCTATACAATGAGCAGTTCTTC.

CDR3 sequence: CASSLGPSGVTDTQYF. Written as DNA, the CDR3 is TGTGCCAGCAGCTTAGGTCCTAGCGGGGTCACAGATACGCAGTATTTT. V is TRBV13 and J is TRBJ2-3, with 9 bases identical to TRBD2. The CDR3 consists of 16 residues. CDR1 is PRHDT, CDR2 FYEKMQ, per germline (reference sequence). Losses at the gene ends were 0 bases for V and 2 bases for J; bases not matched to a gene: 3. Filled out from reference TRBV13 and TRBJ2-3, the complete variable domain reads AAGVIQSPRHLIKEKRETATLKCYPIPRHDTVYWYQQGPGQDPQFLISFYEKMQSDKGSIPDRFSAQQFSDYHSELNMSSLELGDSALYFCASSLGPSGVTDTQYFGPGTRLTVL.

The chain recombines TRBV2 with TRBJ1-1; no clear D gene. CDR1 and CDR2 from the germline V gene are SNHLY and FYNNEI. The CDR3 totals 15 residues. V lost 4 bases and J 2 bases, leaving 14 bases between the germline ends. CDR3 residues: CASSAGSWVNTEAFF. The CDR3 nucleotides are TGTGCCAGCAGTGCCGGTTCGTGGGTAAACACTGAAGCTTTCTTT. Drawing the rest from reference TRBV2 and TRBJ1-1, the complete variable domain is EPEVTQTPSHQVTQMGQEVILRCVPISNHLYFYWYRQILGQKVEFLVSFYNNEISEKSEIFDDQFSVERPDGSNFTLKIRSTKLEDSAMYFCASSAGSWVNTEAFFGQGTRLTVV.

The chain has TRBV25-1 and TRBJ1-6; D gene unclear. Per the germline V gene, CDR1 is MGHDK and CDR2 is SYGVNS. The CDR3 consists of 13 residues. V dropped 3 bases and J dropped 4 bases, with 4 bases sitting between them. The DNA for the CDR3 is TGTGCCAGCAGTGATGAGTATAATTCACCCCTCCACTTT. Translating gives CASSDEYNSPLHF.

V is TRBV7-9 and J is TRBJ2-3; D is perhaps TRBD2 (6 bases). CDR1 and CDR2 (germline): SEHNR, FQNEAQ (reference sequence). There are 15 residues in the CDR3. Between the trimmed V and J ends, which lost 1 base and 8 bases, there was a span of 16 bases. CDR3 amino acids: CASSLGAGMGRTQYF. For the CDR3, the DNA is TGTGCCAGCAGCTTAGGGGCGGGAATGGGCCGTACGCAGTATTTT.

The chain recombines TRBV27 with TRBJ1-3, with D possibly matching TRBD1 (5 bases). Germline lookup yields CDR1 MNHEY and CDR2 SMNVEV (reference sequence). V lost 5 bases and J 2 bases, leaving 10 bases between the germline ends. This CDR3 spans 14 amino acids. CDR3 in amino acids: CASSIGVTGNTIYF. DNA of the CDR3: TGTGCCAGCAGTATAGGGGTAACTGGAAACACCATATATTTT.

The CDR3 spells CASSLEGAYEQYF. The CDR3 bases are TGTGCCAGCAGCTTGGAGGGGGCCTACGAGCAGTACTTC. The rearrangement uses TRBV5-4 and TRBJ2-7, with D tentatively TRBD1 (6 bases). The length of the CDR3 is 13 residues. The V end was cut by 0 bases, the J end by 2 bases, with 6 bases between. Germline V gene data show CDR1 as SGHNT and CDR2 as YYREEE (reference sequence).

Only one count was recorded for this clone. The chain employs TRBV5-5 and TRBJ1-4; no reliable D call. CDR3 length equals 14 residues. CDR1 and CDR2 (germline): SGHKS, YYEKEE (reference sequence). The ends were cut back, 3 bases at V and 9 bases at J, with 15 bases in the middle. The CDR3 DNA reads TGTGCCAGCAGCTCTAGATCCTCACTACAAAAACTGTTTTTT. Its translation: CASSSRSSLQKLFF.

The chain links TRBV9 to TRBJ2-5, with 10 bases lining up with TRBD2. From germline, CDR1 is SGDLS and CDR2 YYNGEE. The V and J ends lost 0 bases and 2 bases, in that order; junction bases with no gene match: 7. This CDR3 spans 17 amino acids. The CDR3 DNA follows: TGTGCCAGCAGCGTAGGGGCAACTAGCGGGGAACAAGAGACCCAGTACTTC. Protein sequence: CASSVGATSGEQETQYF.

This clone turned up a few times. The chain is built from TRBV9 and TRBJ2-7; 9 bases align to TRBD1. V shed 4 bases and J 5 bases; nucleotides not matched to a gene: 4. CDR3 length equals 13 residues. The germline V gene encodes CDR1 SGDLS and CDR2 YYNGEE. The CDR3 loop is CASSPGTGNEQYF. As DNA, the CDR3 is TGTGCCAGCAGCCCCGGGACAGGGAACGAGCAGTACTTC.

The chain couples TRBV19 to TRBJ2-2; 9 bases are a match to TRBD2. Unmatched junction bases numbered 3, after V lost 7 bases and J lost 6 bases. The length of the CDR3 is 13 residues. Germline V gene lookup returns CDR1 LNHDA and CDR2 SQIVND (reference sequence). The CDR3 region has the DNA TGTGCCAGTACCGGGACTAGCCCCGGGGAGCTGTTTTTT. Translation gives CASTGTSPGELFF.

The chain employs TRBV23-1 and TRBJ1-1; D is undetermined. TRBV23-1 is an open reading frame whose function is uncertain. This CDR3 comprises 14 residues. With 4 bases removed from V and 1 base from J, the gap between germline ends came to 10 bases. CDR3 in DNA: TGCGCCAGCAGTCTGTGGCTTTGGAACACTGAAGCTTTCTTT. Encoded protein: CASSLWLWNTEAFF.

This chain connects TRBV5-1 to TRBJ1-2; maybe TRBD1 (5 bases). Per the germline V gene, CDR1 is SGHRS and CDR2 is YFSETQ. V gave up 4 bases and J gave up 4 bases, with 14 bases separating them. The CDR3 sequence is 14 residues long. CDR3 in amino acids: CASSPPDKVYGYTF. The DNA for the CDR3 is TGCGCCAGCAGCCCCCCGGACAAGGTCTATGGCTACACCTTC. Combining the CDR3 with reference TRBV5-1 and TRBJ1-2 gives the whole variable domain KAGVTQTPRYLIKTRGQQVTLSCSPISGHRSVSWYQQTPGQGLQFLFEYFSETQRNKGNFPGRFSGRQFSNSRSEMNVSTLELGDSALYLCASSPPDKVYGYTFGSGTRLTVV.